Given below is one T cell receptor (beta chain) in context. The sample comes from a study of cytomegalovirus exposure and HLA in healthy donors. Amplification used 60 Vbeta primers and 13 Jbeta primers. TCRdb's copy holds only in-frame clones and misses some; the assay was immunoSEQ multiplex PCR. In the table there are around 99,000 clones, 81% of which are singletons. Regarding donors, all were healthy bone marrow donors. This CDR3 is 15 amino acids long. Unmatched junction bases numbered 6, after V lost 2 bases and J lost 5 bases. CDR1 and CDR2 from the germline V gene are MNHEY and SVGAGI. The origin of this receptor is a woman aged 25 to 39 in good health and CMV-seronegative. The chain joins TRBV6-5 to TRBJ2-7, with 10 bases matching TRBD2. The sequenced sample consisted of PBMCs. The CDR3 loop is CASSYTSGISDEQYF. DNA for the CDR3: TGTGCCAGCAGTTACACTAGCGGGATCAGCGACGAGCAGTACTTC.